The 23 T cell receptor beta chains below all came from one sample that was sequenced in a study of CD8+CD57+ T cells in acquired aplastic anemia. All sequencing subjects had displayed CD8+CD57+ cell expansion on flow cytometry. Both TCR beta VDJ combination and CDR3 sequence profiling were carried out. Genomic DNA was the template for this profiling. MiXCR was run by TCRdb on the reads, yielding one entry per CDR3 protein. This sample has some 120,000 distinct CDR3 sequences, with 40% found just once. Sequences were obtained from sorted CD4+, CD8+, or CD8+CD57+ T cells (not recorded which) from PBMCs. Receptors were obtained from a human donor with aplastic anemia.

The sample holds many counts of this clonotype. This chain connects TRBV6-1 to TRBJ1-6, with 7 bases that match TRBD1. The CDR3 totals 15 residues. Germline V gene data show CDR1 as MNHNS and CDR2 as SASEGT. J lost 7 bases, V lost 6 bases, and 9 bases had no gene match. The chain's CDR3 is CASSQSGTVNSPLHF. The CDR3 coding sequence is TGTGCCAGCAGCCAATCCGGGACAGTAAATTCACCCCTCCACTTT.

This chain connects TRBV29-1 to TRBJ2-5; D is uncertain. Between the trimmed V and J ends, which lost 4 bases and 4 bases, there was a span of 10 bases. Germline CDR1 reads SQVTM; CDR2 reads ANQGSEA. CDR3 length: 12 residues. The CDR3 sequence: CSVVHRGETQYF. In DNA form, the CDR3 reads TGCAGCGTTGTACATCGCGGAGAGACCCAGTACTTC.

The CDR3 nucleotides are TGTGCCAGCAGTCTGCGGGGACCCAGAAACATTCAGTACTTC. It codes for CASSLRGPRNIQYF. J is TRBJ2-4 and V is TRBV5-6; perhaps TRBD2 as D (6 bases). Trimming shortened V by 5 bases and J by 6 bases, and 15 bases separated the two germline ends. The germline CDR1 and CDR2 sequences are SGHDT and YYEEEE. The CDR3 contains 14 residues. Filled out from reference TRBV5-6 and TRBJ2-4, the complete variable domain reads DAGVTQSPTHLIKTRGQQVTLRCSPKSGHDTVSWYQQALGQGPQFIFQYYEEEERQRGNFPDRFSGHQFPNYSSELNVNALLLGDSALYLCASSLRGPRNIQYFGAGTRLSVL.

The chain links TRBV7-9 to TRBJ1-5; D uncertain. Between the trimmed V and J ends, which lost 8 bases and 5 bases, there was a span of 10 bases. The CDR3 is 12 amino acids. CDR1 SEHNR and CDR2 FQNEAQ come from the germline V gene (reference sequence). The CDR3 region has the DNA TGTGCCAGCCAATCCGGGGATCAGCCCCAGCATTTT. It codes for CASQSGDQPQHF. The full variable domain, rest sourced from reference TRBV7-9 and TRBJ1-5, is DTGVSQNPRHKITKRGQNVTFRCDPISEHNRLYWYRQTLGQGPEFLTYFQNEAQLEKSRLLSDRFSAERPKGSFSTLEIQRTEQGDSAMYLCASQSGDQPQHFGDGTRLSIL.

Note on this clonotype: A read error may produce the germline difference seen at one junction end. The rearrangement links TRBV29-1 to TRBJ2-7; D might be TRBD1 or TRBD2, each matching 7 bases. The germline CDR1 and CDR2 sequences are SQVTM and ANQGSEA. The CDR3 contains 14 residues. The CDR3 loop is CSVASGGGNYEQCF. The CDR3, as DNA: TGCAGCGTTGCATCAGGGGGGGGAAATTACGAGCAGTGCTTC.

V is TRBV6-6 and J is TRBJ2-6, with D perhaps being TRBD1 or TRBD2 (5 bases each). The V end lost 0 bases, the J end lost 5 bases, and 11 bases lay between the germline ends. This CDR3 contains 16 residues. CDR1 and CDR2 from the germline V gene are MNHNY and SVGAGI (reference sequence). This CDR3 is CASSYSRGARANVLTF. The CDR3 DNA reads TGTGCCAGCAGTTACTCGAGAGGGGCCAGGGCCAACGTCCTGACTTTC.

This chain joins TRBV20-1 and TRBJ2-7; D might be TRBD2 (5 bases). Germline V gene lookup returns CDR1 DFQATT and CDR2 SNEGSKA (reference sequence). CDR3 length: 12 amino acids. V gave up 5 bases and J gave up 4 bases, with 12 bases separating them. The CDR3 is CSAGGSRYEQYF. Here the CDR3 DNA reads TGCAGTGCTGGCGGGTCTCGATACGAGCAGTACTTC.

The rearrangement uses TRBV5-4 and TRBJ1-6, with D possibly being TRBD1 (6 bases). The V gene lost 0 bases and the J gene lost 0 bases, with 16 bases spanning the gap. The length of the CDR3 is 19 residues. Germline CDR1 is SGHNT and CDR2 is YYREEE (reference sequence). CDR3 DNA sequence: TGTGCCAGCAGCTTGGGAGGGAAAGGGGGGAGCTCCTATAATTCACCCCTCCACTTT. As protein: CASSLGGKGGSSYNSPLHF.

This clonotype was recorded only once. At one end the junction does not follow the germline gene, possibly because of a read error. V and J are TRBV2 and TRBJ2-1; possibly TRBD1 for D (6 bases). This CDR3 has 14 residues. CDR1 is SNHLY and CDR2 is FYNNEI in the germline V gene. This chain's CDR3 is CASSDRGSYNGQFF. CDR3 nucleotide sequence: TGTGCCAGCAGTGACAGGGGATCCTACAATGGGCAGTTCTTC.

This clonotype occurred many times. The chain has TRBV10-3 and TRBJ1-3; D unclear. V was shortened by 0 bases and J by 10 bases, with 7 bases between the two germline ends. Germline CDR1 is ENHRY and CDR2 is SYGVKD. The CDR3 totals 12 residues. CDR3 sequence reads: CAISESPGTIYF. In DNA, the CDR3 is TGTGCCATCAGTGAGTCACCGGGAACCATATATTTT.

The sample holds a few counts of this clonotype. This may arise from a read error, as a much more abundant clone is one base away. This chain connects TRBV12-3 or TRBV12-4 to TRBJ1-5; D is undetermined. This CDR3 region has 13 residues. Trimming took 5 bases from V and 4 from J, leaving 9 bases between them. The CDR3, as DNA: TGTGCCAGCAGTGAGGGCCCGAATCAGCCCCAGCATTTT. Its translation is CASSEGPNQPQHF.

This clonotype was detected ten times or more. The chain employs TRBV28 and TRBJ2-7; no firm D call. The CDR3 runs 13 residues. V gave up 3 bases and J gave up 3 bases, with 9 bases separating them. Germline loops: CDR1 MDHEN, CDR2 SYDVKM. CDR3 loop: CASSLARYYEQYF. In DNA form, the CDR3 reads TGTGCCAGCAGTTTGGCCCGATACTACGAGCAGTACTTC.

This clonotype was observed at least ten times. The CDR3 bases are TGTGCCAGCAGCCAGGGCGGGGGTTATTCACCCCTCCACTTT. Protein sequence: CASSQGGGYSPLHF. This chain joins TRBV14 and TRBJ1-6, with D perhaps TRBD1 (5 bases). From germline, CDR1 is SGHDN and CDR2 FVKESK. CDR3 length equals 14 residues. The ends were cut back, 3 bases at V and 8 bases at J, with 11 bases in the middle.

Ten or more counts support this clonotype. CDR3 bases: TGTGCCAGCAGCGCTGGACAGTCGAGGGATGGCTACACCTTC. Encoded protein: CASSAGQSRDGYTF. The chain employs TRBV5-4 and TRBJ1-2, with D perhaps TRBD1 (6 bases). The CDR3 runs 14 residues. V lost 4 bases, J lost 6 bases, and 16 bases lay in between. The germline V gene has CDR1 SGHNT and CDR2 YYREEE (reference sequence).

The CDR3 loop is CASSQVPIVPGHQSTEAFF. DNA for the CDR3: TGCGCCAGCAGCCAAGTCCCGATCGTCCCGGGACACCAGAGCACTGAAGCTTTCTTT. J is TRBJ1-1 and V is TRBV4-1, with TRBD1 as a possible D gene (6 bases). Germline V gene sequence: CDR1 MGHRA, CDR2 YSYEKL. Trimming removed 1 base from V and 4 bases from J, with 25 bases in between. The CDR3 length is 19 residues.

For this clonotype: Given the absence of the conserved phenylalanine or tryptophan at the CDR3 end, a read error is likely. This rearrangement joins TRBV12-3 or TRBV12-4 to TRBJ1-6, with D perhaps matching TRBD1 (5 bases). V dropped 3 bases and J dropped 8 bases, with 14 bases sitting between them. The CDR3 runs 15 residues. The CDR3 DNA reads TGTGCCAGCAGTTTTGGGGCAGGGTGGGATTCACCCCTCCACCTT. It is translated as CASSFGAGWDSPLHL.

This clonotype has a handful of counts. The rearrangement joins TRBV6-1 to TRBJ1-5, with 9 bases that match TRBD1. CDR3 length equals 15 residues. The germline gives CDR1 MNHNS, CDR2 SASEGT. The V and J ends lost 7 bases and 4 bases, in that order; junction bases with no gene match: 8. CDR3 residues: CASKYGQGLNQPQHF. The CDR3 nucleotides read TGTGCCAGCAAGTACGGACAGGGGCTGAATCAGCCCCAGCATTTT.

The chain carries TRBV6-4 and TRBJ2-7, with D unresolved. Between the trimmed V and J ends, which lost 6 bases and 2 bases, there was a span of 14 bases. The CDR3 consists of 14 residues. The germline V gene encodes CDR1 MRHNA and CDR2 SNTAGT. Written as DNA, the CDR3 is TGTGCCAGCAGCTCGGGCGACCCTCCCTACGAGCAGTACTTC. Its protein is CASSSGDPPYEQYF.

V is TRBV2 and J is TRBJ2-4; 10 positions match TRBD1. CDR1 SNHLY and CDR2 FYNNEI come from the germline V gene. This CDR3 is built from 16 residues. V shed 8 bases, J shed 2 bases, and the junction held 9 bases outside the gene matches. This CDR3 reads CASLRQGAVSKNIQYF. As DNA, the CDR3 is TGTGCCAGCCTCAGACAGGGGGCCGTATCCAAAAACATTCAGTACTTC.

This clonotype was observed at least ten times. Sequence at one end of the junction differs from germline and may be a read error. J is TRBJ2-1 and V is TRBV5-1; 10 bases align to TRBD2. Germline values: CDR1 SGHRS, CDR2 YFSETQ. CDR3 length equals 14 residues. DNA of the CDR3: TGCGCCAGCAGCTCTAAGACTAGCGGGTCGGTATTAATCTTC. Amino acid sequence: CASSSKTSGSVLIF.

This clonotype was picked up many times. This chain connects TRBV20-1 to TRBJ2-2, with 11 bases matching TRBD2. V was clipped by 5 bases and J by 0 bases; unmatched bases: 5. CDR1 is DFQATT, CDR2 SNEGSKA, per germline (reference sequence). This CDR3 contains 16 residues. The CDR3 here is CSARLAGGPNTGELFF. CDR3 nucleotide sequence: TGCAGTGCTCGGCTAGCGGGGGGACCGAACACCGGGGAGCTGTTTTTT.

This clonotype was observed at least ten times. This chain connects TRBV12-3 or TRBV12-4 to TRBJ1-1; 11 positions match TRBD1. V lost 3 bases, J lost 1 base, and 7 bases stayed unmatched. CDR3 size: 17 residues. CDR3 coding DNA: TGTGCCAGCAGTTTGGCGGGACAGGGGGTTAAGAACACTGAAGCTTTCTTT. Translated: CASSLAGQGVKNTEAFF.

The table lists this clonotype with a count of one. CDR3 sequence reads: CSAAGLAGGSVQETQYF. In nucleotides, the CDR3 is TGCAGTGCTGCCGGACTAGCGGGGGGGTCCGTCCAAGAGACCCAGTACTTC. The V and J genes are TRBV20-1 and TRBJ2-5; 15 bases line up with TRBD2. From germline, CDR1 is DFQATT and CDR2 SNEGSKA (reference sequence). After removal of 5 bases from V and 1 base from J, the junction contained 8 bases not matched to a gene. The CDR3 spans 17 residues.